This entry is about one T cell receptor beta chain. Its antigen is currently unknown. The repertoire was sequenced with immunoSEQ multiplex PCR; TCRdb's copy has only in-frame clones and lacks some. In the table there are fewer than 130,000 clones, 87% of which are singletons. Per germline, CDR1 MDHEN and CDR2 SYDVKM. The V end was cut by 5 bases, the J end by 5 bases, with 15 bases between. This CDR3 is 14 amino acids long. These data are taken from a study of T cell responses to AZD1222 COVID-19 vaccine. Study-level findings and limits: In all cases, repertoires were sampled only after the peak T cell response. Spike was spanned by vaccine-associated CD4 TCRs, with dominance at 160-218 and 743-854. Seropositive AZD1222 recipients at baseline numbered only 5 or 6.

This sequence joins TRBV28 and TRBJ1-2; weak D call: TRBD1 (5 bases). The specimen was peripheral blood, collected on day 0 of AZD1222 vaccination. The clonotype was recovered from an adult in good health. The CDR3 region is CASSGGGTPYGYTF. The DNA for the CDR3 is TGTGCCAGCAGTGGGGGGGGGACTCCTTATGGCTACACCTTC.